One and the same sample provided the 13 T cell receptor beta chains below, sequenced in a study of T-cell reconstitution after alpha-beta-depleted transplantation in children. Unique molecular identifiers were built into the TCRbeta library. Each CDR3 protein gets one entry after TCRdb re-called the PCR reads with MiXCR. The sample carries some 600,000 distinct CDR3 sequences, 16% recorded once. Material: PBMCs from the stem cell graft donor, obtained from the stem cell graft. These receptors were obtained from a human donor who donated a stem cell graft to a child with acute myeloid leukemia.

This clonotype occurred a few times. The chain couples TRBV15 to TRBJ2-5, with TRBD1 identical over 10 bases. This CDR3 has 15 amino acids. V was clipped by 7 bases and J by 2 bases; unmatched bases: 7. CDR1 is LNHNV, CDR2 YYDKDF, per germline (reference sequence). The CDR3 DNA follows: TGTGCCACCACCCGGGACAGGGGAATTCAAGAGACCCAGTACTTC. Amino acids: CATTRDRGIQETQYF.

This clonotype was counted at least ten times. The chain carries TRBV5-1 and TRBJ2-1; possibly TRBD2 for D (5 bases). Per germline, CDR1 SGHRS and CDR2 YFSETQ. The CDR3 runs to 16 residues. With 0 bases removed from V and 3 bases from J, the gap between germline ends came to 13 bases. CDR3 in DNA: TGCGCCAGCAGCTTGGCCAGAGGGAGACTCTACAATGAGCAGTTCTTC. Its translation: CASSLARGRLYNEQFF.

This clonotype occurred a few times. CDR3 residues: CSARPLRGGSNYGYTF. The CDR3, as DNA: TGCAGTGCTAGACCCTTAAGGGGGGGGTCTAACTATGGCTACACCTTC. This chain links TRBV20-1 with TRBJ1-2; D may be TRBD1 (6 bases). The germline gives CDR1 DFQATT, CDR2 SNEGSKA (reference sequence). The V end lost 2 bases, the J end lost 0 bases, and 16 bases lay between the germline ends. CDR3 length: 16 residues.

Turning to this clonotype: This may come from a read error, since a much larger clone is one base off. The chain carries TRBV7-2 and TRBJ1-4; D gene uncertain. CDR1 SGHTA and CDR2 FQGNSA come from the germline V gene. V lost 1 base and J lost 10, with 10 bases in between. The CDR3 loop spans 13 amino acids. The CDR3 protein is CASSLVVDVKLFF. CDR3 nucleotides: TGTGCCAGCAGCTTAGTTGTCGACGTAAAACTGTTTTTT. Combining the CDR3 with reference TRBV7-2 and TRBJ1-4 gives the whole variable domain GAGVSQSPSNKVTEKGKDVELRCDPISGHTALYWYRQSLGQGLEFLIYFQGNSAPDKSGLPSDRFSAERTGGSVSTLTIQRTQQEDSAVYLCASSLVVDVKLFFGSGTQLSVL.

This clonotype was recorded at least ten times. This chain joins TRBV20-1 and TRBJ2-3; D not certain. V was cut by 3 bases and J by 6 bases, with 16 bases left in between. Per the germline V gene, CDR1 is DFQATT and CDR2 is SNEGSKA (reference sequence). This CDR3 has 14 residues. The CDR3 region is CSARPSYVEDTQYF. The CDR3 bases are TGCAGTGCTAGGCCTAGTTATGTGGAGGATACGCAGTATTTT.

This clonotype has ten or more counts. The chain couples TRBV10-2 to TRBJ2-7; 9 nucleotides agree with TRBD2. The trim removed 7 bases at V and 0 bases at J, leaving 4 bases unmatched. The CDR3 extends over 14 amino acids. Germline V gene lookup returns CDR1 WSHSY and CDR2 SAAADI. The CDR3 sequence: CASIPSGTSYEQYV. DNA for the CDR3: TGCGCCAGCATCCCTAGCGGGACCTCCTACGAGCAGTACGTC.

This clonotype was found many times. The genes are TRBV5-1 and TRBJ2-1; D is undetermined. Deletions cut 3 bases from V and 5 bases from J, with 9 bases between. The CDR3 has 13 amino acids. The germline V gene encodes CDR1 SGHRS and CDR2 YFSETQ. CDR3 sequence: CASSSVIDNEQFF. The CDR3 bases are TGCGCCAGCAGCTCAGTGATCGACAATGAGCAGTTCTTC.

Regarding this clonotype: A clone one base away is much larger, so this may be a read error. V gene TRBV5-1 combines with J gene TRBJ2-7, with TRBD2 matching 8 bases. Unmatched junction bases numbered 13, after V lost 3 bases and J lost 2 bases. Germline-derived CDR1 and CDR2 are SGHRS and YFSETQ. This CDR3 is 17 amino acids long. The CDR3 bases are TGCGCCAGCAGCTGGGATTATAGCGGGGAAGAGCCCTACGAGCAGTACTTC. Protein product: CASSWDYSGEEPYEQYF.

The genes are TRBV11-2 and TRBJ2-5; D is unclear. This CDR3 spans 14 amino acids. CDR1 and CDR2 from the germline V gene are SGHAT and FQNNGV. Trimming took 4 bases from V and 2 from J, leaving 11 bases between them. CDR3 sequence (DNA): TGTGCCAGCAGCTCCTCTGGCAGACAAGAGACCCAGTACTTC. Translated: CASSSSGRQETQYF.

The chain has TRBV6-1 and TRBJ1-5; no clear D. The V gene lost 8 bases and the J gene lost 4 bases, with 15 bases spanning the gap. CDR3 length: 14 residues. Germline assignment: CDR1 MNHNS and CDR2 SASEGT. CDR3 protein: CASEGPGGNQPQHF. The DNA of the CDR3 is TGTGCCAGCGAAGGGCCGGGAGGGAATCAGCCCCAGCATTTT.

The V call is TRBV11-2, the J call TRBJ1-1; D possibly corresponds to TRBD1 (6 bases). Germline V CDR1 and CDR2: SGHAT, FQNNGV. CDR3 length equals 16 residues. Between the trimmed V and J ends, which lost 0 bases and 0 bases, there was a span of 11 bases. CDR3 protein: CASSLEGGIMNTEAFF. CDR3 nucleotides: TGTGCCAGCAGCTTAGAAGGGGGAATCATGAACACTGAAGCTTTCTTT.

This clonotype was counted ten times or more. The chain carries TRBV11-2 and TRBJ1-2; D uncertain. Per the germline V gene, CDR1 is SGHAT and CDR2 is FQNNGV. V lost 1 base and J 0 bases, leaving 9 bases between the germline ends. This CDR3 comprises 15 residues. The CDR3 sequence: CASSLGGDSNYGYTF. The CDR3 DNA reads as TGTGCCAGCAGCTTAGGAGGCGATTCTAACTATGGCTACACCTTC.

The V call is TRBV18, the J call TRBJ2-5; the D gene is possibly TRBD1 (6 bases). The length of the CDR3 is 15 residues. The V gene lost 4 bases and the J gene lost 3 bases, with 15 bases spanning the gap. Germline CDR1 reads KGHSH; CDR2 reads LQKENI. CDR3 bases: TGTGCCAGCTCACGAACACAGGGAACCGAAGAGACCCAGTACTTC. This sequence encodes CASSRTQGTEETQYF.